The present T cell receptor (beta chain) was sequenced within a study of cytomegalovirus exposure and HLA in healthy donors. Looking at the study overall: Earlier findings included approximately 120 million unique TCR beta sequences obtained from about 180 million T cells. Study conclusions and caveats: Common viral pathogens seemed to be connected with several of the most significant clusters, according to a later analysis. Per a prior analysis, the majority of TCR beta V segments were productive roughly 90% or roughly 30% of the time. Later examination showed HLA-associated TCR beta chains had greater clonal expansion than equally common others.

In the PCR, 60 Vbeta and 13 Jbeta primers were used. The data were produced by immunoSEQ multiplex PCR, yet TCRdb's version contains in-frame clones alone and is incomplete. The table lists 90,000 to 150,000 clones, 80% to 85% of them singletons. V shed 3 bases and J 7 bases; nucleotides not matched to a gene: 12. Germline lookup yields CDR1 SNHLY and CDR2 FYNNEI. CDR3 size: 16 residues. About this clone itself: The target antigen is unknown.

This TCR was sampled from a woman aged 40-49 years in good health and CMV-seronegative. The specimen was PBMCs. The chain uses TRBV2 and TRBJ2-1; 7 bases match TRBD1. The CDR3 is CASSEALGQKVNEQFF. Here the CDR3 DNA reads TGTGCCAGCAGTGAGGCCTTGGGACAGAAAGTTAATGAGCAGTTCTTC. The whole variable domain, filled in from reference TRBV2 and TRBJ2-1, reads EPEVTQTPSHQVTQMGQEVILRCVPISNHLYFYWYRQILGQKVEFLVSFYNNEISEKSEIFDDQFSVERPDGSNFTLKIRSTKLEDSAMYFCASSEALGQKVNEQFFGPGTRLTVL.